A selection of T cell receptor beta chains follows, all from one sample in a study of CD4 T cells in relation to SARS-CoV-2 and coronaviruses. The repertoire was sequenced with immunoSEQ multiplex PCR; TCRdb's copy has only in-frame clones and lacks some. This table has about 22,000 clones, about 71% appearing once. The antigens of these receptors remain unknown. Sequenced sample: CD4+ T cells from PBMCs, cultured in vitro. The receptors here all came from a human donor in good health. CDR3s include the opening cysteine and the closing phenylalanine or tryptophan. D genes are given only for firm matches. Clone size is not always given. Where it is, it says once, few, many or a class for expanded clones.

>TRBJ2-1|NA|once|TRBV6-2/TRBV6-3
CASSYSVSHKQFF
TGTGCCAGCAGTTACTCGGTGTCCCACAAGCAGTTCTTC
>TRBJ2-7|TRBD2|once|TRBV6-2/TRBV6-3
CASSYSASGATQQYF
TGTGCCAGCAGTTACTCCGCTAGCGGGGCCACTCAGCAGTACTTC
>TRBJ2-7|NA|NA|TRBV13
CASSFGLSGLSEQYF
TGTGCCAGCAGCTTTGGTTTAAGCGGTCTCAGCGAGCAGTACTTC
>TRBJ2-2|NA|few|TRBV19
CASRNRVPGELFF
TGTGCCAGCCGAAACAGGGTCCCCGGGGAGCTGTTTTTT
>TRBJ2-2|NA|NA|TRBV7-9
CASSMRGNTGELFF
TGTGCCAGCAGCATGAGGGGGAACACCGGGGAGCTGTTTTTT
>TRBJ2-7|NA|NA|TRBV7-9
CASSLDVGEQYF
TGTGCCAGCAGCTTAGATGTCGGCGAGCAGTACTTC
>TRBJ2-5|NA|NA|TRBV6-2/TRBV6-3
CASSRRGEETQYF
TGTGCCAGCAGCCGTAGGGGTGAGGAGACCCAGTACTTC
>TRBJ2-3|TRBD2|NA|TRBV5-1
CASSPGLAGGQDTQYF
TGCGCCAGCAGCCCGGGACTAGCGGGGGGGCAAGATACGCAGTATTTT
>TRBJ1-4|NA|NA|TRBV19
CASSRDFSPATNEKLFF
TGTGCCAGTAGCCGGGACTTTTCTCCGGCAACTAATGAAAAACTGTTTTTT
>TRBJ1-4|NA|NA|TRBV11-2
CASSSGLQREKLFF
TGTGCCAGCAGCTCCGGGCTACAGCGCGAAAAACTGTTTTTT
>TRBJ2-7|NA|NA|TRBV29-1
CSVRDGTYEQYF
TGCAGCGTTAGGGACGGGACCTACGAGCAGTACTTC
>TRBJ1-3|TRBD1|NA|TRBV15
CATSADRGGGNTIYF
TGTGCCACCAGCGCGGACAGGGGTGGGGGAAACACCATATATTTT
>TRBJ1-4|NA|NA|TRBV4-3
CASSQGERTTNEKLFF
TGCGCCAGCAGCCAAGGGGAACGGACGACTAATGAAAAACTGTTTTTT
>TRBJ1-3|NA|few|TRBV10-3
CAISESRSGNTIYF
TGTGCCATCAGTGAGTCGCGCTCTGGAAACACCATATATTTT
>TRBJ2-5|NA|NA|TRBV19
CASSMVQGSLETQYF
TGTGCCAGTAGTATGGTTCAGGGTAGTCTAGAGACCCAGTACTTC
>TRBJ1-3|NA|NA|TRBV7-9
CASQFSGNTIYF
TGTGCCAGCCAGTTCTCTGGAAACACCATATATTTT
>TRBJ1-4|NA|NA|TRBV12-5
CASGSPQGFATNEKLFF
TGTGCTAGTGGTTCCCCCCAGGGTTTTGCAACTAATGAAAAACTGTTTTTT